The 18 T cell receptor beta chains below come from one sample, sequenced in a study of T cells in Graves' hyperthyroidism and ophthalmopathy. It was RNA transcripts that yielded the amplified TCR beta CDR3 regions. With the HTBI primer set, the TCR CDR3 went through a first round of RT-PCR. Using its own MiXCR run on the multiplex PCR reads, TCRdb lists one record per CDR3 protein. The sample shows 300,000 to 400,000 distinct CDR3 sequences, 15% to 20% of them seen only once. What was sequenced was blood. Receptor source: a woman aged 45-59 years with Graves' hyperthyroidism.

A note on this clonotype: This could be a read error, since a much larger clone is one nucleotide away. The chain combines TRBV20-1 with TRBJ2-5; maybe TRBD2 (5 bases). The CDR3 is 12 residues long. The germline V gene has CDR1 DFQATT and CDR2 SNEGSKA (reference sequence). The CDR3 DNA follows: TGCGGTGCCCAACGGGGTCAAGAGACCCAGTACTTC. Translating gives CGAQRGQETQYF.

This clonotype was detected ten times or more. This sequence joins TRBV20-1 and TRBJ1-1; D possibly corresponds to TRBD1 (6 bases). Germline CDR1 is DFQATT and CDR2 is SNEGSKA (reference sequence). The CDR3 is 13 residues long. Trimming left V 1 base short and J 10 bases short, with 16 bases between. This CDR3 is CSARGGALGRAFF. The CDR3, as DNA: TGCAGTGCTAGAGGGGGGGCCCTGGGACGAGCTTTCTTT.

This clonotype showed up many times. The chain employs TRBV14 and TRBJ1-1, with a possible D match to TRBD1 (6 bases). CDR1 and CDR2 from the germline V gene are SGHDN and FVKESK. Trimming shortened V by 4 bases and J by 6 bases, and 18 bases separated the two germline ends. CDR3 size: 15 residues. The CDR3 DNA is TGTGCCAGCAGCCCCGGAGGGGGGGTGTACGCTGAAGCTTTCTTT. This translates into CASSPGGGVYAEAFF.

There are a few counts of this clonotype. The chain uses TRBV7-9 and TRBJ2-3, with 7 bases aligning to TRBD2. This CDR3 region has 14 residues. Trimming took 5 bases from V and 6 from J; bases not matched to a gene: 8. Germline V gene data show CDR1 as SEHNR and CDR2 as FQNEAQ (reference sequence). As DNA, the CDR3 is TGTGCCAGCAGCCCGAAGCGGGGCCCCGATACGCAGTATTTT. As protein: CASSPKRGPDTQYF.

Of note for this clonotype: One end of the junction does not line up with germline, which may come from a read error. The chain employs TRBV7-2 and TRBJ2-1, with D maybe TRBD2 (6 bases). The germline CDR1 and CDR2 sequences are SGHTA and FQGNSA. CDR3 length: 15 amino acids. CDR3 coding DNA: TGTGCCAGCGGCTTAGACGGGGGCTCCTACAATGAGCAGTTCTTC. Translated: CASGLDGGSYNEQFF.

This clonotype turned up a few times. The rearrangement uses TRBV12-5 and TRBJ1-4, with TRBD1 as a possible D gene (5 bases). The germline V gene has CDR1 LGHNT and CDR2 FRNRAP. V shed 4 bases and J shed 7 bases, with 19 bases lying between them. The CDR3 is 16 residues long. The CDR3 bases are TGTGCTAGTGGTTCGGGACTATCCGGGTCCTCTGAAAAACTGTTTTTT. It is translated as CASGSGLSGSSEKLFF.

On this clonotype: A much more abundant neighbour one base away suggests this may be a read error. The rearrangement links TRBV20-1 to TRBJ1-1, with 9 bases lining up with TRBD1. The CDR3 covers 14 residues. Germline V gene data show CDR1 as DFQATT and CDR2 as SNEGSKA (reference sequence). CDR3 loop: CSARDQGQGTEASF. DNA of the CDR3: TGCAGTGCTAGAGATCAGGGACAGGGCACTGAAGCTTCCTTT.

The rearrangement uses TRBV6-2 or TRBV6-3 and TRBJ2-7, with D possibly being TRBD2 (5 bases). The CDR3 length is 17 residues. CDR1 is MNHEY and CDR2 is SVGEGT in the germline V gene. With 2 bases removed from V and 3 bases from J, the gap between germline ends came to 20 bases. The CDR3 sequence: CASSYEGLTVLYYEQYF. In DNA, the CDR3 is TGTGCCAGCAGTTACGAGGGTCTAACAGTTCTCTACTACGAGCAGTACTTC.

This clonotype has only a few counts. The V gene is TRBV7-3, the J gene TRBJ2-7, with 7 bases fitting TRBD2. Germline lookup yields CDR1 SGHTA and CDR2 FQGTGA. V shed 5 bases, J shed 3 bases, and the junction held 10 bases outside the gene matches. This CDR3 has 15 amino acids. The CDR3: CASSVRLAVGYEQYF. The CDR3 nucleotides are TGTGCCAGCAGCGTCCGACTAGCAGTGGGCTACGAGCAGTACTTC.

This clonotype has more than one count but fewer than ten. V gene TRBV2 combines with J gene TRBJ2-5; D may be TRBD1 or TRBD2 (5 bases each). The germline V gene has CDR1 SNHLY and CDR2 FYNNEI. Trimming removed 5 bases at V and 7 bases at J, with 23 bases between. This CDR3 is built from 16 residues. CDR3 residues: CASSPTVLWGSGTQYF. CDR3 nucleotides: TGTGCCAGCAGTCCGACCGTTTTGTGGGGGTCAGGGACCCAGTACTTC. Based on the CDR3 plus reference TRBV2 and TRBJ2-5, the full variable domain is EPEVTQTPSHQVTQMGQEVILRCVPISNHLYFYWYRQILGQKVEFLVSFYNNEISEKSEIFDDQFSVERPDGSNFTLKIRSTKLEDSAMYFCASSPTVLWGSGTQYFGPGTRLLVL.

This clonotype was found many times. V and J are TRBV20-1 and TRBJ2-3; the D gene is possibly TRBD2 (7 bases). Per germline, CDR1 DFQATT and CDR2 SNEGSKA (reference sequence). The CDR3 has 15 residues. Trimming took 3 bases from V and 0 from J, leaving 13 bases between them. The CDR3 DNA reads as TGCAGTGCTAGGAGGGGGGGCCAGAGCACAGATACGCAGTATTTT. Translating gives CSARRGGQSTDTQYF.

The sample holds many counts of this clonotype. This chain links TRBV11-2 with TRBJ2-5; the match to TRBD2 covers 8 bases. CDR3 length: 15 amino acids. J gave up 4 bases and V 5 bases, and 9 bases lay outside the gene matches. In germline, CDR1 is SGHAT, CDR2 FQNNGV. The chain's CDR3 is CASSPGSGGIETQYF. CDR3 nucleotide sequence: TGTGCCAGCAGCCCCGGCAGCGGGGGAATAGAGACCCAGTACTTC.

This clonotype was seen only a few times. This chain joins TRBV5-1 and TRBJ1-2, with 12 bases that match TRBD1. V was clipped by 4 bases and J by 6 bases; unmatched bases: 10. The germline CDR1 and CDR2 sequences are SGHRS and YFSETQ. This CDR3 is 16 amino acids long. The CDR3 loop reads CASSQGQGAQQDGYTF. The CDR3 nucleotides read TGCGCCAGCAGCCAGGGACAGGGGGCGCAACAGGATGGCTACACCTTC.

This clonotype was seen repeatedly, ten times or more. The V gene is TRBV7-9, the J gene TRBJ2-3; 7 positions match TRBD1. The V gene's germline CDR1 is SEHNR and CDR2 FQNEAQ (reference sequence). The CDR3 covers 14 residues. V lost 5 bases to trimming and J lost 4 bases; unmatched junction nucleotides: 6. Here the CDR3 DNA reads TGTGCCAGCAGCCACACAGGGGTGGCAGATACGCAGTATTTT. Amino acids: CASSHTGVADTQYF. Filled out from reference TRBV7-9 and TRBJ2-3, the complete variable domain reads DTGVSQNPRHKITKRGQNVTFRCDPISEHNRLYWYRQTLGQGPEFLTYFQNEAQLEKSRLLSDRFSAERPKGSFSTLEIQRTEQGDSAMYLCASSHTGVADTQYFGPGTRLTVL.

This clonotype was picked up many times. V gene TRBV18 combines with J gene TRBJ1-1; D not resolved. The CDR3 length is 13 residues. V was clipped by 7 bases and J by 2 bases, with 11 bases between them. Germline CDR1 and CDR2: KGHSH and LQKENI. The CDR3 coding sequence is TGTGCCAGCTTATCCGACTTAAACACTGAAGCTTTCTTT. Residues: CASLSDLNTEAFF. The full variable domain, in which reference TRBV18 and TRBJ1-1 provide the parts outside the CDR3, is NAGVMQNPRHLVRRRGQEARLRCSPMKGHSHVYWYRQLPEEGLKFMVYLQKENIIDESGMPKERFSAEFPKEGPSILRIQQVVRGDSAAYFCASLSDLNTEAFFGQGTRLTVV.

In its sample, this clonotype was seen a few times. The chain has TRBV4-1 and TRBJ2-3; 12 nucleotides match TRBD2. This CDR3 comprises 17 residues. CDR1 and CDR2 from the germline V gene are MGHRA and YSYEKL. The J segment lost 0 bases and the V segment lost 4 bases, leaving 5 bases of the junction unmatched. This CDR3 is CASSLGLAGTSTDTQYF. DNA of the CDR3: TGCGCCAGCAGCCTAGGACTAGCGGGGACTAGCACAGATACGCAGTATTTT.

This clonotype has at least ten counts. The V and J genes are TRBV20-1 and TRBJ2-1; D not resolved. The CDR3 extends over 11 amino acids. Per germline, CDR1 DFQATT and CDR2 SNEGSKA (reference sequence). V was shortened by 0 bases and J by 8 bases, with 5 bases between the two germline ends. DNA of the CDR3: TGCAGTGCTAGAGAGGGCGATGAGCAGTTCTTC. It is translated as CSAREGDEQFF.

This clonotype was seen at least ten times. The chain uses TRBV10-2 and TRBJ1-5; no firm D call. CDR3 length: 14 amino acids. Germline V gene data show CDR1 as WSHSY and CDR2 as SAAADI. Trimming pared 1 base from V and 4 bases from J, leaving 8 bases between. This chain's CDR3 is CASSEFDGNQPQHF. For the CDR3, the DNA is TGCGCCAGCAGTGAGTTCGACGGGAATCAGCCCCAGCATTTT.